Each of the 22 T cell receptor beta chains below was sequenced from the same sample in a study of read filtering for tumor transcriptome and immune sequencing. Molecular barcoded adaptors covering alpha/delta and beta/gamma chains were used on approximately 440 ng RNA. TCRdb itself ran the reads through MiXCR, one entry per CDR3 protein. The sample gives around 130,000 distinct CDR3 sequences, around 13% of which show up once; 7% to 9% is in the top ten. Sequenced material: a population of CD138-negative cells sorted from bone marrow. All receptors come from a donor over 35 with multiple myeloma.

The chain has TRBV6-2 or TRBV6-3 and TRBJ1-1; no definite D call. In germline, CDR1 is MNHEY, CDR2 SVGEGT. CDR3 size: 15 residues. Between the trimmed V and J ends, which lost 5 bases and 5 bases, there was a span of 18 bases. The CDR3 sequence is CASSIAGLERTEAFF. As DNA, the CDR3 is TGTGCCAGCAGTATCGCCGGACTGGAAAGGACTGAAGCTTTCTTT.

This clonotype showed up just a few times. Relative to the germline gene, one junction end is altered; a read error may explain this. Here the CDR3 DNA reads TGTGCCAGCAGTTACGAGGCCGAAAACAATGAAGAACTGTTTTTT. It is translated as CASSYEAENNEELFF. This rearrangement joins TRBV6-6 to TRBJ1-4; D remains ambiguous. CDR3 length equals 15 residues. The germline V gene has CDR1 MNHNY and CDR2 SVGAGI (reference sequence).

Many counts were recorded for this clonotype. The gene calls are TRBV3-1 and TRBJ2-5; no reliable D call. V was clipped by 0 bases and J by 3 bases, with 2 bases between them. The CDR3 is 12 residues long. Germline loops: CDR1 LGHDT, CDR2 YNNKEL (reference sequence). The CDR3 region is CASSQEEETQYF. The CDR3 DNA follows: TGTGCCAGCAGCCAAGAGGAAGAGACCCAGTACTTC.

In this sample, this clonotype turned up many times. This rearrangement joins TRBV19 to TRBJ2-1, with TRBD1 matching over 8 bases. The CDR3 extends over 12 amino acids. Germline CDR1 LNHDA, CDR2 SQIVND (reference sequence). V gave up 10 bases and J gave up 4 bases; unmatched junction bases: 3. The CDR3: CATRDRYNEQFF. The CDR3 DNA sequence: TGTGCCACCCGGGACAGGTACAATGAGCAGTTCTTC.

This clonotype was observed once. At one of its ends the junction is not consistent with the germline gene, which may arise from a read error. The gene calls are TRBV6-1 and TRBJ1-5; D unclear. The CDR3 covers 15 residues. Per the germline V gene, CDR1 is MNHNS and CDR2 is SASEGT. CDR3 coding DNA: TGTACCAGCGGACCTCAGGACGGTTGTGATCAGCCCCAGCATTTT. This encodes CTSGPQDGCDQPQHF.

With regard to this clonotype: A far larger clone is one nucleotide away, so this likely arose from a read error. J is TRBJ2-7 and V is TRBV5-8; 7 bases are a match to TRBD1. Germline V gene sequence: CDR1 SGHTS, CDR2 YDEGEE. The CDR3 has 15 amino acids. The junction had 11 bases not matched to a gene; V was cut back by 1 base and J by 7 bases. CDR3 sequence reads: CASSLIDRAGDEQYF. In DNA, the CDR3 is TGTGCCAGCAGCTTGATAGACAGGGCAGGCGATGAGCAGTACTTC.

The chain uses TRBV3-1 and TRBJ2-3; 8 nucleotides align to TRBD2. Germline values: CDR1 LGHDT, CDR2 YNNKEL (reference sequence). The CDR3 runs to 15 residues. V was clipped by 2 bases and J by 4 bases; unmatched bases: 5. DNA for the CDR3: TGTGCCAGCAGCCAAAGCGGGGGTTTCGCAGATACGCAGTATTTT. It yields the protein CASSQSGGFADTQYF.

There are a few counts of this clonotype. A much larger clone is a single base away; this may be a read error. The chain's CDR3 is CASSEGGEGAYKEQFF. The CDR3 region has the DNA TGTGCCAGCAGTGAAGGGGGGGAGGGAGCCTACAAGGAGCAGTTCTTC. This chain links TRBV2 with TRBJ2-1; 7 nucleotides align to TRBD2. Germline V gives CDR1 SNHLY, CDR2 FYNNEI. The length of the CDR3 is 16 residues.

There are many counts of this clonotype. This chain connects TRBV18 to TRBJ2-7; 10 nucleotides line up with TRBD1. CDR1 and CDR2 from the germline V gene are KGHSH and LQKENI. The trim removed 4 bases at V and 6 bases at J, leaving 6 bases unmatched. The CDR3 is 14 amino acids. The CDR3 loop is CASSQGQGFGEQYF. The CDR3 bases are TGTGCCAGCTCACAGGGACAGGGGTTCGGCGAGCAGTACTTC.

The chain is built from TRBV20-1 and TRBJ1-5; 8 bases are a match to TRBD1. Unmatched junction bases numbered 10, after V lost 0 bases and J lost 0 bases. CDR3 size: 18 residues. Looked up from germline, CDR1 is DFQATT and CDR2 is SNEGSKA (reference sequence). CDR3 coding DNA: TGCAGTGCTAGAGAGCCGGGACAGGTCACTCGTAGCAATCAGCCCCAGCATTTT. Protein: CSAREPGQVTRSNQPQHF.

This clonotype was recorded at least ten times. The V gene is TRBV29-1, the J gene TRBJ2-3; D tentatively reads TRBD1 or TRBD2 (5 bases each). The CDR3 totals 12 residues. The germline V gene has CDR1 SQVTM and CDR2 ANQGSEA. With 7 bases removed from V and 3 bases from J, the gap between germline ends came to 11 bases. The CDR3 DNA sequence: TGCAGCGGACGGGACCATACAGATACGCAGTATTTT. Translated, it gives CSGRDHTDTQYF.

In its sample, this clonotype was seen many times. The gene calls are TRBV5-1 and TRBJ2-3; perhaps TRBD2 as D (6 bases). Germline V gives CDR1 SGHRS, CDR2 YFSETQ. V was clipped by 1 base and J by 6 bases, with 12 bases between them. CDR3 length equals 14 residues. The CDR3 loop reads CASSLSTGADTQYF. CDR3 sequence (DNA): TGCGCCAGCAGCTTGTCTACGGGAGCGGATACGCAGTATTTT. Full variable domain (remainder filled in from reference TRBV5-1 and TRBJ2-3): KAGVTQTPRYLIKTRGQQVTLSCSPISGHRSVSWYQQTPGQGLQFLFEYFSETQRNKGNFPGRFSGRQFSNSRSEMNVSTLELGDSALYLCASSLSTGADTQYFGPGTRLTVL.

This clonotype was seen repeatedly, ten times or more. The rearrangement links TRBV10-2 to TRBJ2-7, with a tentative D call TRBD2 (6 bases). The germline CDR1 and CDR2 sequences are WSHSY and SAAADI. V was pared by 9 bases and J by 0 bases, with 27 bases between. The CDR3 is 18 amino acids. The CDR3 bases are TGCGCCAGTTCCCCTGGGGGGATGGCGGCGCCACCCTCCTACGAGCAGTACTTC. Translation: CASSPGGMAAPPSYEQYF.

Concerning this clonotype: At one boundary the junction diverges from the germline segment, which might be a read error. V is TRBV29-1 and J is TRBJ2-1; TRBD2 might be the D (5 bases). The CDR3 covers 14 residues. CDR1 is SQVTM and CDR2 is ANQGSEA in the germline V gene. Written as DNA, the CDR3 is TGCAGCGCGCAAGCGGCCTACTCCTACAATGAGCGGTTCTTC. It translates to CSAQAAYSYNERFF.

This clonotype was observed at least ten times. The chain joins TRBV11-2 to TRBJ2-2; 16 positions agree with TRBD2. The CDR3 is made up of 15 amino acids. The trim removed 5 bases at V and 10 bases at J, leaving 4 bases unmatched. Germline-derived CDR1 and CDR2 are SGHAT and FQNNGV. The CDR3: CASSPGTSGRAELFF. CDR3 bases: TGTGCCAGCAGCCCGGGGACTAGCGGGAGGGCGGAGCTGTTTTTT.

This clonotype was counted only a few times. A much more abundant neighbour one base away suggests this may be a read error. The CDR3, as DNA: TGTGCCAGCAACCTGCTAGCGGGGTTTTCCTACAATGGGCAGTTCTTC. This encodes CASNLLAGFSYNGQFF. This chain joins TRBV6-1 and TRBJ2-1; TRBD2 agrees at 9 bases. This CDR3 spans 16 amino acids. Per germline, CDR1 MNHNS and CDR2 SASEGT.

Many counts were recorded for this clonotype. The J gene is TRBJ1-1, the V gene TRBV4-1; no firm D call. Germline V lookup: CDR1 MGHRA, CDR2 YSYEKL. This CDR3 comprises 15 residues. V gave up 0 bases and J gave up 1 base, with 9 bases separating them. The CDR3 reads CASSQDLQPNTEAFF. Here the CDR3 DNA reads TGCGCCAGCAGCCAAGATTTGCAGCCGAACACTGAAGCTTTCTTT.

This clonotype has more than one count but fewer than ten. The chain's CDR3 is CASSLADYEQYF. CDR3 in DNA: TGTGCCAGCAGCTTAGCGGACTACGAGCAGTACTTC. This sequence joins TRBV7-9 and TRBJ2-7; D uncertain. The germline CDR1 and CDR2 sequences are SEHNR and FQNEAQ (reference sequence). With 0 bases removed from V and 3 bases from J, the gap between germline ends came to 3 bases. The CDR3 is 12 amino acids.

As regards this clonotype: An end of the junction differs from the germline gene, which may be a read error. J is TRBJ2-1 and V is TRBV24-1, with unresolved D. This CDR3 is built from 15 residues. Germline V lookup: CDR1 KGHDR, CDR2 SFDVKD. The CDR3, as DNA: TGTGCCACCAGTGATTTGGCCAGCTCCTACAATGAGCGGTTCTTC. Translated: CATSDLASSYNERFF.

This clonotype came up many times. The CDR3 spells CASSPVPSTDTQYF. The CDR3 DNA reads as TGTGCCAGCAGTCCGGTCCCGAGCACAGATACGCAGTATTTT. This chain uses TRBV7-2 with TRBJ2-3; D ambiguous. The V end was cut by 6 bases, the J end by 0 bases, with 10 bases between. Germline CDR1 is SGHTA and CDR2 is FQGNSA. The CDR3 extends over 14 amino acids.

The gene calls are TRBV19 and TRBJ1-1; 8 bases agree with TRBD1. The CDR3 consists of 15 residues. The junction had 11 bases not matched to a gene; V was cut back by 5 bases and J by 6 bases. The germline CDR1 and CDR2 sequences are LNHDA and SQIVND (reference sequence). The CDR3 DNA follows: TGTGCCAGTAGTGCCAAAAGAGACAGGGGCCCTGAAGCTTTCTTT. Its translation is CASSAKRDRGPEAFF.

This clonotype was detected ten times or more. This sequence joins TRBV19 and TRBJ1-5; perhaps TRBD1 as D (5 bases). With 4 bases removed from V and 0 bases from J, the gap between germline ends came to 7 bases. Germline V gives CDR1 LNHDA, CDR2 SQIVND (reference sequence). This CDR3 comprises 14 residues. The CDR3 region has the DNA TGTGCCAGTAGTAAGGGGTCTAGCAATCAGCCCCAGCATTTT. It translates to CASSKGSSNQPQHF.